This T cell receptor (beta chain) was captured by sequencing in a study of beta chain features in type 1 diabetes. The CDR3 loop spans 15 amino acids. The germline V gene has CDR1 MDHEN and CDR2 SYDVKM. With V trimmed by 6 bases and J by 7 bases, 13 bases remained unmatched. Isolated RNA was reverse transcribed in full, so expressed TCRB transcripts were sequenced. Method: immunoSEQ multiplex PCR; TCRdb's copy keeps in-frame clones and lacks some. The sample includes 350,000 to 450,000 clones, around 16% of them seen just once. This clone was seen a handful of times. The source is a woman under 30 in good health. The chain recombines TRBV28 with TRBJ2-7, with 9 nucleotides matching TRBD2. The sequencing input was naive CD4+ T cells from blood. Here the CDR3 reads CASRAGTSPLSEQYF. CDR3 DNA: TGTGCCAGCAGGGCCGGGACTAGCCCGCTGTCGGAGCAGTACTTC.